These 12 T cell receptor beta chains were all obtained from the same sample, sequenced in a study of blood T cells in healthy people across ages. Primed by a sample-barcoded 5' primer and a J-beta primer mix, a second PCR proceeded for about 6 to 11 cycles. Via MiXCR, TCRdb re-called the 5' RACE reads, giving one row per CDR3 protein. The sample holds 720,000 or so distinct CDR3 sequences, over 40% seen once. Sequenced sample: blood. Receptor source: an elderly man in good health.

V and J are TRBV10-3 and TRBJ2-1; the D gene is possibly TRBD1 (6 bases). In germline, CDR1 is ENHRY, CDR2 SYGVKD. Deletions cut 0 bases from V and 4 bases from J, with 10 bases between. CDR3 length: 15 amino acids. The CDR3 DNA follows: TGTGCCATCAGTGAGTCGGCAGGGGAGTACAATGAGCAGTTCTTC. It yields the protein CAISESAGEYNEQFF.

This clonotype was seen only a few times. This chain connects TRBV7-6 to TRBJ1-4; D might be TRBD1 (5 bases). The CDR3 sequence is 15 residues long. Germline values: CDR1 SGHVS, CDR2 FNYEAQ. V was pared by 5 bases and J by 7 bases, with 17 bases between. This CDR3 is CASSPRVLGGEKLFF. The CDR3 DNA is TGTGCCAGCAGCCCCAGGGTACTGGGGGGTGAAAAACTGTTTTTT. The full variable domain, in which reference TRBV7-6 and TRBJ1-4 provide the parts outside the CDR3, is GAGVSQSPRYKVTKRGQDVALRCDPISGHVSLYWYRQALGQGPEFLTYFNYEAQQDKSGLPNDRFSAERPEGSISTLTIQRTEQRDSAMYRCASSPRVLGGEKLFFGSGTQLSVL.

The rearrangement uses TRBV2 and TRBJ2-3, with 9 positions matching TRBD2. CDR1 is SNHLY and CDR2 is FYNNEI in the germline V gene. The CDR3 loop spans 15 amino acids. The V segment lost 10 bases and the J segment 6 bases; nucleotides outside the gene matches: 14. The CDR3 nucleotides are TGTGCCACCGTAAAGGGACTAGCAAAGGGGGATACGCAGTATTTT. The encoded protein is CATVKGLAKGDTQYF.

This clonotype was recorded many times. This chain connects TRBV7-8 to TRBJ1-2, with unresolved D. Deletions cut 5 bases from V and 11 bases from J, with 27 bases between. The CDR3 extends over 16 amino acids. Per the germline V gene, CDR1 is SGHVS and CDR2 is FQNEAQ. The CDR3 here is CASSPPVAGPPMTYTF. The CDR3 DNA reads as TGTGCCAGCAGCCCCCCTGTCGCAGGCCCACCCATGACTTACACCTTC.

Many counts were recorded for this clonotype. This chain joins TRBV29-1 and TRBJ1-5, with a tentative D call TRBD1 (6 bases). The CDR3 sequence is 12 residues long. V shed 7 bases and J shed 7 bases, with 14 bases lying between them. The germline V gene has CDR1 SQVTM and CDR2 ANQGSEA. CDR3 protein: CSAGGGSQPQHF. The CDR3 DNA follows: TGCAGCGCTGGAGGGGGATCCCAGCCCCAGCATTTT.

This sequence joins TRBV7-9 and TRBJ2-3; D possibly corresponds to TRBD2 (6 bases). V was cut by 1 base and J by 4 bases, with 15 bases left in between. The CDR3 extends over 16 amino acids. Germline values: CDR1 SEHNR, CDR2 FQNEAQ (reference sequence). The CDR3 sequence is CASSLVGGGRSDTQYF. The DNA of the CDR3 is TGTGCCAGCAGCTTAGTGGGGGGAGGAAGATCAGATACGCAGTATTTT.

This sequence joins TRBV28 and TRBJ2-3; no definite D call. Germline V lookup: CDR1 MDHEN, CDR2 SYDVKM. This CDR3 spans 11 amino acids. Deletions cut 10 bases from V and 2 bases from J, with 7 bases between. The CDR3 DNA sequence: TGTGCCACCAGGTTCACAGATACGCAGTATTTT. This translates into CATRFTDTQYF.

This clonotype occurred a few times. The CDR3, as DNA: TGTGCCAGCAGCTTAGGTGGACAGGGGGCTTGGGATACGCAGTATTTT. It encodes CASSLGGQGAWDTQYF. The chain employs TRBV7-2 and TRBJ2-3, with 11 bases fitting TRBD1. Germline V gives CDR1 SGHTA, CDR2 FQGNSA. V trimming: 1 base; J trimming: 6 bases; junction bases outside the gene matches: 6. The CDR3 totals 16 residues.

This clonotype was counted only a few times. The rearrangement links TRBV29-1 to TRBJ1-2; 7 nucleotides agree with TRBD1. Germline V gives CDR1 SQVTM, CDR2 ANQGSEA. CDR3 length: 13 residues. Losses at the gene ends were 4 bases for V and 5 bases for J; bases not matched to a gene: 7. Here the CDR3 reads CSVGAGQRYGYTF. The CDR3 DNA reads TGCAGCGTTGGGGCGGGACAGCGATATGGCTACACCTTC.

The chain couples TRBV27 to TRBJ1-5; 7 nucleotides line up with TRBD1. V lost 6 bases, J lost 0 bases, and 5 bases stayed unmatched. The V gene's germline CDR1 is MNHEY and CDR2 SMNVEV (reference sequence). There are 15 residues in the CDR3. This CDR3 is CASSPGTDSNQPQHF. DNA of the CDR3: TGTGCCAGCAGCCCCGGGACAGATAGCAATCAGCCCCAGCATTTT.

Points on this clonotype: A much larger clone differs by one base, so this may be a read error. The chain joins TRBV6-6 to TRBJ2-5; tentatively, D is TRBD1 (6 bases). Germline V CDR1 and CDR2: MNHNY, SVGAGI (reference sequence). Trimming took 8 bases from V and 1 from J, leaving 14 bases between them. This CDR3 region has 14 residues. The chain's CDR3 is CASVWGQVQETQYF. The CDR3 DNA is TGTGCCAGCGTGTGGGGGCAGGTCCAAGAGACCCAGTACTTC.

At least ten counts were recorded for this clonotype. This sequence joins TRBV20-1 and TRBJ2-1, with 7 bases matching TRBD2. The CDR3 extends over 13 amino acids. Germline V gives CDR1 DFQATT, CDR2 SNEGSKA (reference sequence). Trimming at V came to 0 bases and at J to 9 bases, leaving 5 bases not matched to a gene. Here the CDR3 DNA reads TGCAGTGCTAGAGAAGGACTAGTGGGTGAGCAGTTCTTC. Translating gives CSAREGLVGEQFF.